The 17 T cell receptor beta chains listed next were all sequenced from one sample in a study of T cell changes during pregnancy in multiple sclerosis. Using immunoSEQ multiplex PCR, the repertoire was profiled, and TCRdb retains in-frame clones only, with some absent. In the table there are fewer than 100,000 clones, about 93% of which are singletons. Specimen: peripheral blood, collected after pregnancy. The receptor set was obtained from a female donor in good health, enrolled as a control in a pregnancy study.

This clone was observed once. This rearrangement joins TRBV30 to TRBJ2-1; 8 bases are shared with TRBD1. V lost 3 bases and J lost 5; bases outside the gene matches: 6. This CDR3 is 14 amino acids long. Germline CDR1 and CDR2: GTSNPN and SVGIG (reference sequence). CDR3 amino acids: CAWRAGTGHNEQFF. Written as DNA, the CDR3 is TGTGCCTGGAGAGCCGGGACAGGTCACAATGAGCAGTTCTTC.

This chain uses TRBV5-1 with TRBJ1-1; the match to TRBD1 covers 7 bases. Germline CDR1 SGHRS, CDR2 YFSETQ. The CDR3 contains 14 residues. V lost 4 bases and J lost 3; bases outside the gene matches: 6. The CDR3 sequence is CASSDRVGDTEAFF. The CDR3 nucleotides are TGCGCCAGCAGCGACAGGGTAGGGGACACTGAAGCTTTCTTT.

The chain has TRBV29-1 and TRBJ1-2; possible D gene TRBD1, 6 bases. Germline CDR1 reads SQVTM; CDR2 reads ANQGSEA. CDR3 size: 13 residues. The ends were cut back, 8 bases at V and 4 bases at J, with 17 bases in the middle. The CDR3 protein is CSIHREEGYGYTF. DNA of the CDR3: TGCAGCATACACAGGGAAGAGGGCTATGGCTACACCTTC.

The gene calls are TRBV7-6 and TRBJ2-1; 8 bases are a match to TRBD1. V was clipped by 5 bases and J by 7 bases; unmatched bases: 7. There are 14 residues in the CDR3. Germline V lookup: CDR1 SGHVS, CDR2 FNYEAQ. CDR3 coding DNA: TGTGCCAGCAGCACGAGGACAGGGCAAAATGAGCAGTTCTTC. Its translation is CASSTRTGQNEQFF.

V usage is TRBV27 and J usage is TRBJ2-5; 10 bases fit TRBD1. Germline loops: CDR1 MNHEY, CDR2 SMNVEV (reference sequence). The ends lost 4 bases at V and 9 bases at J; junction bases unmatched: 8. This CDR3 is built from 14 residues. CDR3 sequence reads: CASSSPGGTGAQYF. The CDR3 DNA reads as TGTGCCAGCAGTTCCCCGGGGGGGACAGGGGCCCAGTACTTC.

The chain has TRBV18 and TRBJ1-1, with D possibly being TRBD1 (5 bases). V was shortened by 1 base and J by 4 bases, with 19 bases between the two germline ends. The CDR3 sequence is 17 residues long. CDR1 and CDR2 from the germline V gene are KGHSH and LQKENI. CDR3 in amino acids: CASSPRGYRTVGTEAFF. CDR3 bases: TGTGCCAGCTCACCACGGGGCTACCGAACCGTGGGCACTGAAGCTTTCTTT.

The CDR3 DNA reads as TGTGCCAGCAGCTTAGGACAGTCCCCCAACTATGGCTACACCTTC. Its protein product is CASSLGQSPNYGYTF. The chain combines TRBV7-9 with TRBJ1-2; D is perhaps TRBD1 (5 bases). Germline CDR1 and CDR2: SEHNR and FQNEAQ (reference sequence). The CDR3 extends over 15 amino acids. Trimming left V 1 base short and J 2 bases short, with 11 bases between.

The gene calls are TRBV5-1 and TRBJ1-4; D possibly corresponds to TRBD1 (6 bases). Between the trimmed V and J ends, which lost 2 bases and 5 bases, there was a span of 22 bases. CDR1 and CDR2 from the germline V gene are SGHRS and YFSETQ. CDR3 length: 18 residues. In nucleotides, the CDR3 is TGCGCCAGCAGCTTAGCCAAGGCACCGGGACACCAGAATGAAAAACTGTTTTTT. Amino acid sequence: CASSLAKAPGHQNEKLFF.

The gene calls are TRBV6-7 and TRBJ2-5; no clear D gene. TRBV6-7 is marked as an open reading frame, function uncertain. Trimming removed 6 bases from V and 4 bases from J, with 18 bases in between. The CDR3 is 15 residues long. CDR3 region: CASRRWRGLGETQYF. CDR3 coding DNA: TGTGCCAGCAGGAGATGGAGAGGTTTAGGAGAGACCCAGTACTTC.

The genes are TRBV7-2 and TRBJ2-1, with 13 bases matching TRBD2. V shed 5 bases and J 7 bases; nucleotides not matched to a gene: 11. This CDR3 is built from 17 residues. The germline gives CDR1 SGHTA, CDR2 FQGNSA. The CDR3 nucleotides read TGTGCCAGCAGCCAGGCGCCGGGACTAGCGGGATTGAATGAGCAGTTCTTC. This translates into CASSQAPGLAGLNEQFF.

Written as DNA, the CDR3 is TGTGCCAGCCGCGGGCGTTACGAGCAGTACTTC. Amino acids: CASRGRYEQYF. The chain is built from TRBV27 and TRBJ2-7; D possibly corresponds to TRBD2 (5 bases). This CDR3 has 11 residues. The V gene's germline CDR1 is MNHEY and CDR2 SMNVEV (reference sequence). Trimming stripped 8 bases from V and 4 bases from J, with 9 bases between.

This rearrangement joins TRBV13 to TRBJ2-5, with TRBD1 identical over 10 bases. CDR3 length: 19 residues. V gave up 7 bases and J gave up 2 bases; unmatched junction bases: 19. Germline V CDR1 and CDR2: PRHDT, FYEKMQ (reference sequence). CDR3 nucleotides: TGTGCCAGCATCGAACGGACAGGGGGTGGGGGGGCGGTTCAAGAGACCCAGTACTTC. This codes for CASIERTGGGGAVQETQYF.

This rearrangement joins TRBV9 to TRBJ2-6; 8 bases agree with TRBD1. Trimming cost V 3 bases and J 0 bases; bases outside gene matches: 8. In germline, CDR1 is SGDLS, CDR2 YYNGEE. The CDR3 covers 18 residues. Here the CDR3 reads CASSARDRMSSGANVLTF. The CDR3 DNA sequence: TGTGCCAGCAGCGCCCGGGACAGGATGTCCTCTGGGGCCAACGTCCTGACTTTC.

The CDR3 spells CASRSEPGDRSGGELFF. The CDR3 DNA is TGTGCCAGCAGATCAGAGCCAGGGGACAGAAGTGGCGGGGAGCTGTTTTTT. The genes are TRBV4-2 and TRBJ2-2; 7 positions match TRBD1. The CDR3 totals 17 residues. V trimming: 6 bases; J trimming: 7 bases; junction bases outside the gene matches: 17. CDR1 is LGHNA and CDR2 is YNFKEQ in the germline V gene.

The J gene is TRBJ2-2, the V gene TRBV5-1, with 9 bases lining up with TRBD2. CDR1 and CDR2 from the germline V gene are SGHRS and YFSETQ. The V and J ends lost 4 bases and 0 bases, in that order; junction bases with no gene match: 1. The CDR3 runs 15 residues. This chain's CDR3 is CASSRLAANTGELFF. CDR3 coding DNA: TGCGCCAGCAGCCGACTAGCGGCGAACACCGGGGAGCTGTTTTTT.

The rearrangement joins TRBV7-8 to TRBJ2-7; 7 positions agree with TRBD1. Trimming cost V 5 bases and J 5 bases; bases outside gene matches: 9. The CDR3 spans 14 residues. The germline CDR1 and CDR2 sequences are SGHVS and FQNEAQ. The CDR3 spells CASSPRQGSNEQYF. The CDR3 DNA reads TGTGCCAGCAGCCCGCGACAGGGTTCCAACGAGCAGTACTTC.

V usage is TRBV7-2 and J usage is TRBJ2-7, with 12 bases matching TRBD2. This CDR3 region has 15 residues. Germline CDR1 is SGHTA and CDR2 is FQGNSA. V shed 2 bases, J shed 3 bases, and the junction held 2 bases outside the gene matches. CDR3 DNA sequence: TGTGCCAGCAGCTTACTAGCGGGAGGGGTCTACGAGCAGTACTTC. Amino acids: CASSLLAGGVYEQYF. The entire variable domain, with the rest obtained from reference TRBV7-2 and TRBJ2-7, is as follows: GAGVSQSPSNKVTEKGKDVELRCDPISGHTALYWYRQSLGQGLEFLIYFQGNSAPDKSGLPSDRFSAERTGGSVSTLTIQRTQQEDSAVYLCASSLLAGGVYEQYFGPGTRLTVT.